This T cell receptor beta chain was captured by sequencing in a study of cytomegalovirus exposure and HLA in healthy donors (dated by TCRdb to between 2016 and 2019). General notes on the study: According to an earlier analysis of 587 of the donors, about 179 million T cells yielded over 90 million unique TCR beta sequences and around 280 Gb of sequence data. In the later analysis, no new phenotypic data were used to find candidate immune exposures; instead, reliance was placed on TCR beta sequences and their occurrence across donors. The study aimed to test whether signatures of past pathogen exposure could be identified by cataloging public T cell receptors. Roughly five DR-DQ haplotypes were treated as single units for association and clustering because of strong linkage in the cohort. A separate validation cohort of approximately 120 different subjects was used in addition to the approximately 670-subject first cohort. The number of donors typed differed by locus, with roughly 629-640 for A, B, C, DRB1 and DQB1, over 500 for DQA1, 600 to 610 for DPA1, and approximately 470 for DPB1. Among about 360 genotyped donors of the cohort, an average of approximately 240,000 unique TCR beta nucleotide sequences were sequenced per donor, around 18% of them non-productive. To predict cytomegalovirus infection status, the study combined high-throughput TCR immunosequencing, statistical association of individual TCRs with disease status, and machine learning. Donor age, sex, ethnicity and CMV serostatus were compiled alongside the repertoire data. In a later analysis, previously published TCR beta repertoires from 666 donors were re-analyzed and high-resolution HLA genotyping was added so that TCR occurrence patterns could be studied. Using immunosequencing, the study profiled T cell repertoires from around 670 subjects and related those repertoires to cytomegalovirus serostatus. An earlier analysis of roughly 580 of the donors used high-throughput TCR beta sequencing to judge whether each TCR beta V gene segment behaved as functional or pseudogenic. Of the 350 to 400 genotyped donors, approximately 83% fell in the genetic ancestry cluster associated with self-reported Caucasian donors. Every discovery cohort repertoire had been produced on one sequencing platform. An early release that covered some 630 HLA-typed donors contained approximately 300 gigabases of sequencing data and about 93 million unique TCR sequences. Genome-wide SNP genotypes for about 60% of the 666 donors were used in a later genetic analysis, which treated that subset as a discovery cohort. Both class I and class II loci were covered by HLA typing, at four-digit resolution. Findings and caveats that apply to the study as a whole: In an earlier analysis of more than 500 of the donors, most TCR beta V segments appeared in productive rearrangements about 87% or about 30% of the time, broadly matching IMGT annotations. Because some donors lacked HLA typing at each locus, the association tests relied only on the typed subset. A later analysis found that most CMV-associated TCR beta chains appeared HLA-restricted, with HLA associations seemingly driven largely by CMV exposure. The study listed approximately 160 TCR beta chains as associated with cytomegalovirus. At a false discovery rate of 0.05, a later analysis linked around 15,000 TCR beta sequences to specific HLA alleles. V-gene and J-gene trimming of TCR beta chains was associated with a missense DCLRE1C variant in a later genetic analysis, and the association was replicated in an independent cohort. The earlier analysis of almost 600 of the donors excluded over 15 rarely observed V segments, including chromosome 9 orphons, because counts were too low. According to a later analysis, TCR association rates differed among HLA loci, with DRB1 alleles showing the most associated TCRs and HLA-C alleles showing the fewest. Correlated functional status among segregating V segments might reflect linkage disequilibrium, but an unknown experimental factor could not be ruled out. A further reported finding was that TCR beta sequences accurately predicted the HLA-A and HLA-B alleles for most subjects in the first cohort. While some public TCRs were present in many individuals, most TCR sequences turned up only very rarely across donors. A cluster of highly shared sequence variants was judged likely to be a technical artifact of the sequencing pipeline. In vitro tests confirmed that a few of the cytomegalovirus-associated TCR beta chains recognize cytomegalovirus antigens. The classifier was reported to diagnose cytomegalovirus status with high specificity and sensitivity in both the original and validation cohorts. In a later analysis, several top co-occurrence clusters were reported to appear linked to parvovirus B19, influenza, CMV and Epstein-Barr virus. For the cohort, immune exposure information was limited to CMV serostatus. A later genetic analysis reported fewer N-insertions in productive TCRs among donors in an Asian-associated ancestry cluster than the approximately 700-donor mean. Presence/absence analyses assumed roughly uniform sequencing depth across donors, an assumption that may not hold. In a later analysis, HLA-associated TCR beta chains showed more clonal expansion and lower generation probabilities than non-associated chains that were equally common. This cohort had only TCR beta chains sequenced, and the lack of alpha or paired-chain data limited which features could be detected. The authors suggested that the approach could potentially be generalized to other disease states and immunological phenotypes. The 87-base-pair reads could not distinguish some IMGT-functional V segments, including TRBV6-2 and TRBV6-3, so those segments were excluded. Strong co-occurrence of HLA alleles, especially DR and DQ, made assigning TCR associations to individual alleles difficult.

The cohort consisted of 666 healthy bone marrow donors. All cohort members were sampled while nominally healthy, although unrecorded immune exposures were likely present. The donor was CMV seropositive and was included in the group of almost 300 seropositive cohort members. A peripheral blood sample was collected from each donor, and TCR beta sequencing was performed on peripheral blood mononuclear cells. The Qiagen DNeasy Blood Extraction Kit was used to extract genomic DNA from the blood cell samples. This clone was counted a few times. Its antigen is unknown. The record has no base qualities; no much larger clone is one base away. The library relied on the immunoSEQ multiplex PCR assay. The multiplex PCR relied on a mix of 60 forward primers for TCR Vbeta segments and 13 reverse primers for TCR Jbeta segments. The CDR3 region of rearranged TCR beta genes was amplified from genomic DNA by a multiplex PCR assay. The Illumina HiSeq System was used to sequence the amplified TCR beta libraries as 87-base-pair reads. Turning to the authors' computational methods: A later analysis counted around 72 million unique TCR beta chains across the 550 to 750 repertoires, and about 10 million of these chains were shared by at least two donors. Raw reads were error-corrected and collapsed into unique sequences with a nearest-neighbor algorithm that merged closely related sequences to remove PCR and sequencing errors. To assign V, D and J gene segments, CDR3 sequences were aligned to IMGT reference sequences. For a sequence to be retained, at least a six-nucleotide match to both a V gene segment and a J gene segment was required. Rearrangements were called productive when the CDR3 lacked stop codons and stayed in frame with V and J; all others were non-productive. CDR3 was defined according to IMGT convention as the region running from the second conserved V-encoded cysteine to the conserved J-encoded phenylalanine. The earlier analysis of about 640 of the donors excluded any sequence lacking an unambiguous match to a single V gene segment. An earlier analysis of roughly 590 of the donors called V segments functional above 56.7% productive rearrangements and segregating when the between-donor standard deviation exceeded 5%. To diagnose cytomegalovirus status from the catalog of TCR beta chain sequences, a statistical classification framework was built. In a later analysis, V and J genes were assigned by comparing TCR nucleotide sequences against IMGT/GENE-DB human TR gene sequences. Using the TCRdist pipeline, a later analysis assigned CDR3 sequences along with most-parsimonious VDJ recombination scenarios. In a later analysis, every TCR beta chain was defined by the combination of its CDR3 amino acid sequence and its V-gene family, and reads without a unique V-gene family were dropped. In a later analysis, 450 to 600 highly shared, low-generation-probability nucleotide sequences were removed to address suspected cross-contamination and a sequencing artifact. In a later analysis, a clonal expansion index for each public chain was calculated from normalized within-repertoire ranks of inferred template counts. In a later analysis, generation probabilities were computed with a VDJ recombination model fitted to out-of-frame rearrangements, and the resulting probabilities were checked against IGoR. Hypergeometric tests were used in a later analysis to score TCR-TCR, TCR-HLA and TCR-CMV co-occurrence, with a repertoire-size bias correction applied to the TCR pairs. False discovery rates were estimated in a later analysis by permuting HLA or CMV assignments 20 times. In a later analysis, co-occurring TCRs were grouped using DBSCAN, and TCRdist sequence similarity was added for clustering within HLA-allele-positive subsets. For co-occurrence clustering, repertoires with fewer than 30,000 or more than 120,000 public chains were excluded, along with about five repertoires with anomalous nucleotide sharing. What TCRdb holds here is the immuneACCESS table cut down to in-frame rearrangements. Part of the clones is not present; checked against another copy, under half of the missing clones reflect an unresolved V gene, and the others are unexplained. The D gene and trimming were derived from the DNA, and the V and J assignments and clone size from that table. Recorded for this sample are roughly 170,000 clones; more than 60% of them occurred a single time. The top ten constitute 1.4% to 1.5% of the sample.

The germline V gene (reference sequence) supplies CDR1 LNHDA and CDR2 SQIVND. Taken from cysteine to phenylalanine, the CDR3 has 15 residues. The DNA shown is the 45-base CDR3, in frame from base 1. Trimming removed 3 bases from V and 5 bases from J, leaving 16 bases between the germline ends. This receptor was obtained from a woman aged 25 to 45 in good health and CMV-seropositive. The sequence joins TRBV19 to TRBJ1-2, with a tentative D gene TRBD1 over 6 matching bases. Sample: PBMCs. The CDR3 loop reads CASSIFRQDPYGYTF. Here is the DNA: TGTGCCAGTAGTATCTTCAGACAGGACCCATATGGCTACACCTTC.